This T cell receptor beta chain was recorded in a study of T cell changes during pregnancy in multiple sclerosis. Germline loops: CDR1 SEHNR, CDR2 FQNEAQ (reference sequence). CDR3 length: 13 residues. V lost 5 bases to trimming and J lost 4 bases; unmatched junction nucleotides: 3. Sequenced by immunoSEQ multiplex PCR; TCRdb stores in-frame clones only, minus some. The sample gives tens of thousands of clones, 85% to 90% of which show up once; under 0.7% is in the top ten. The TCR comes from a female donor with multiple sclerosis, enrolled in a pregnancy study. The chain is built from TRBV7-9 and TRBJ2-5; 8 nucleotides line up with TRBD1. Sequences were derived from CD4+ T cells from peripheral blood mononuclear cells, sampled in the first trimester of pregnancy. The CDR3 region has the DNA TGTGCCAGCAGCGCCAGGGGGCTAGAGACCCAGTACTTC. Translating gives CASSARGLETQYF.